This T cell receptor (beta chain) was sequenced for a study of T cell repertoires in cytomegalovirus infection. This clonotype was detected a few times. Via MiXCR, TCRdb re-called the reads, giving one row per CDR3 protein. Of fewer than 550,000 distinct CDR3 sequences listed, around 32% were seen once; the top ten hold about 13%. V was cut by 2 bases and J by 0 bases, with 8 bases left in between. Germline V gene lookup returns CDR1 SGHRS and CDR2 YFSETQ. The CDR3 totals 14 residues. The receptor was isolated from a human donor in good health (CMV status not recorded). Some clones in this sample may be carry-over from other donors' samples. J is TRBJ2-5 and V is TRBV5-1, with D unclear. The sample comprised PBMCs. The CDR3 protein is CASSLGWNQETQYF. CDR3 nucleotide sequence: TGCGCCAGCAGCTTAGGATGGAACCAAGAGACCCAGTACTTC.